This TCR beta chain was captured by sequencing in a study of response to subunit inactivated influenza vaccine. Findings and caveats of the study: New T cells are recruited in small numbers by each seasonal influenza vaccination, according to the authors' suggestion.

TCRdb re-analysed the RT-PCR reads in MiXCR, keeping a single row per CDR3 protein. Here the sample spans 650,000 to 800,000 distinct CDR3 sequences, approximately 17% being singletons. CDR3 length: 15 residues. Germline V gives CDR1 SGHAT, CDR2 FQNNGV. The junction had 11 bases not matched to a gene; V was cut back by 6 bases and J by 4 bases. This clonotype has a handful of counts. Its target is unknown. Sequencing was performed on PBMCs from blood, taken 4 to 6 days after vaccination. The sequence was collected from a man aged 50-60 years who received an inactivated influenza vaccine. The chain employs TRBV11-2 and TRBJ2-7; TRBD1 agrees at 8 bases. Here the CDR3 DNA reads TGTGCCAGCAGTGCCAGAGGACAGGGAAAATACGAGCAGTACTTC. Translation: CASSARGQGKYEQYF.